The clone carrying this T cell receptor (beta chain) was observed once. Its antigen is as yet unknown. A second PCR of roughly 7 to 11 cycles used a sample-barcoded 5' primer and a J-beta primer mix. TCRdb reprocessed the 5' RACE reads with MiXCR, giving one entry per CDR3 protein. The table has roughly 800,000 distinct CDR3 sequences, over 45% seen once. PBMCs were isolated at a quantity of at least 7 million per sample. This record comes from a study of blood T cells in healthy people across ages. Background on the study: Capture via template switching afforded approximately one barcoded beta molecule per two T cells. Study outcomes and limitations: Higher diversity and more naive CD4+ cells were features of long-lived donors, compared to aged donors. The study found TCR beta diversity correlated strongly with naive T cell percentage.

This CDR3 contains 13 residues. J gave up 11 bases and V 5 bases, and 8 bases lay outside the gene matches. Sample: blood. This chain connects TRBV12-3 or TRBV12-4 to TRBJ2-3; 9 bases are a match to TRBD2. This receptor was identified in a young man in good health. The CDR3 sequence is CASSRAGGNMQYF. The DNA for the CDR3 is TGTGCCAGCAGTAGAGCGGGGGGAAATATGCAGTATTTT.